The clone carrying this T cell receptor (beta chain) was detected many times. The record originates from a study of T-cell reconstitution after alpha-beta-depleted transplantation in children. Germline V gene data show CDR1 as SGDLS and CDR2 as YYNGEE. V lost 0 bases to trimming and J lost 1 base; unmatched junction nucleotides: 3. CDR3 length equals 16 residues. Library preparation (for TCRbeta) was performed with unique molecular identifiers. Each CDR3 protein is one row after TCRdb ran MiXCR on the PCR reads. This sample yields roughly 45,000 distinct CDR3 sequences, of which about 9.3% are seen a single time; 25% to 30% belongs to the top ten.

The chain is built from TRBV9 and TRBJ2-3, with TRBD2 matching over 9 bases. The TCR sequence derives from a male patient aged 2 to 10 who had a stem cell transplant for chronic granulomatous disease, so the T cells may come from the graft donor. Here the sequenced sample was PBMCs, mostly from graft donor cells, taken 60 days after TCRalphabeta/CD19-depleted stem cell transplant. The CDR3 coding sequence is TGTGCCAGCAGCGTAGCTAGCGGGATGGGCACAGATACGCAGTATTTT. This gives the protein CASSVASGMGTDTQYF.